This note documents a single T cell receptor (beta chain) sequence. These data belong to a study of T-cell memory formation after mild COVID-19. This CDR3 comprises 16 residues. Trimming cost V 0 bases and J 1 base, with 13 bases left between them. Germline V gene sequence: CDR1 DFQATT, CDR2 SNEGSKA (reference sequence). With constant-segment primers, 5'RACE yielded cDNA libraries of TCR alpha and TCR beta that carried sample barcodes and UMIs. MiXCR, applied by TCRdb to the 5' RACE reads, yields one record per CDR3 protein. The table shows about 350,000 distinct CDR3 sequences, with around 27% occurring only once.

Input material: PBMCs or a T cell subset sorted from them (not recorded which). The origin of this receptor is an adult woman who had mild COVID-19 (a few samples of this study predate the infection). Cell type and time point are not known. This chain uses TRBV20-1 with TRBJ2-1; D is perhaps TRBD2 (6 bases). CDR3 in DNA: TGCAGTGCTAGAGATCGGGGGTCGGGTTCCTACAATGAGCAGTTCTTC. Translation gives CSARDRGSGSYNEQFF.